This T cell receptor beta chain comes out of a study of blood T cell repertoires in COVID-19. About the study: In each case, the material was cDNA or gDNA derived from T cells, B-cell-depleted T cells, or PBMCs.

Per the original data handling: The authors estimated nucleated cell counts from reference gene primer amplification. TCRdb's table, derived via immunoSEQ multiplex PCR, lists solely in-frame clones and lacks some. Clonal size and the V and J genes are those of that table, whereas D and trimming came from the DNA. The table has about 210,000 clones, roughly 80% seen once; the top ten hold about 7.2%. The trim removed 6 bases at V and 5 bases at J, leaving 10 bases unmatched. Germline V gene lookup returns CDR1 SGHAT and CDR2 FQNNGV. The CDR3 covers 15 residues. Sequenced sample: peripheral blood. This sequence was found in a man aged 60 to 69 with acute or convalescent COVID-19. This chain joins TRBV11-2 and TRBJ2-5; 9 positions agree with TRBD2. CDR3 in amino acids: CASRPRAGGPETQYF. As DNA, the CDR3 is TGTGCCAGCAGGCCCCGGGCGGGGGGGCCGGAGACCCAGTACTTC.